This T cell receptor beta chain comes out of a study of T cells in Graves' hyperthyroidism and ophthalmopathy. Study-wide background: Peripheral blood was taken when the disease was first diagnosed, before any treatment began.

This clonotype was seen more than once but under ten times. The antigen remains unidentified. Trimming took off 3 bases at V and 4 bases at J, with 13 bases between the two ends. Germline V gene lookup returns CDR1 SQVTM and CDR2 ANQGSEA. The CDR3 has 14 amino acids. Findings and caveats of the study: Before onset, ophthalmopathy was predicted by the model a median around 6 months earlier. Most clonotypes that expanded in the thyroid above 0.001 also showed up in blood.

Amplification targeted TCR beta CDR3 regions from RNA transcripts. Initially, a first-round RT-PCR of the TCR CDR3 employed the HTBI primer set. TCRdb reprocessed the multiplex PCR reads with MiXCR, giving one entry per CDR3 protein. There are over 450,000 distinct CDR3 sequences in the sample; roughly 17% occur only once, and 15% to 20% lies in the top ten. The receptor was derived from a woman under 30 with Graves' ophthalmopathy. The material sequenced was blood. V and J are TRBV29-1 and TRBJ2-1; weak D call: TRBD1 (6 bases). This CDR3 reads CSVDWVGAYNEQFF. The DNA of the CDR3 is TGCAGCGTTGATTGGGTGGGGGCGTACAATGAGCAGTTCTTC.